The TCR beta chain described here comes from a study of circulating and synovial CD4+ cells in juvenile arthritis. This CDR3 contains 15 residues. The germline V gene encodes CDR1 KGHSH and CDR2 LQKENI. For this clone: One end of the junction fails to match germline, which may point to a read error. This same CDR3 is encoded by further DNA sequences in the sample.

The protocol was immunoSEQ multiplex PCR, while the TCRdb copy is restricted to in-frame clones and leaves out a portion. Seen here are around 35,000 clones, nearly 97% observed once, and the top ten hold 0.15% to 0.2%. The chain couples TRBV18 to TRBJ1-6, with 8 bases fitting TRBD1. The sample taken for sequencing was CD4+ T cells from blood. The clonotype originates from a human donor with juvenile idiopathic arthritis. The CDR3 nucleotides are TGTGCCAGCTCACCTGGGACAGGATGGAATTCCCCCCTCCACTTT. Translating gives CASSPGTGWNSPLHF.